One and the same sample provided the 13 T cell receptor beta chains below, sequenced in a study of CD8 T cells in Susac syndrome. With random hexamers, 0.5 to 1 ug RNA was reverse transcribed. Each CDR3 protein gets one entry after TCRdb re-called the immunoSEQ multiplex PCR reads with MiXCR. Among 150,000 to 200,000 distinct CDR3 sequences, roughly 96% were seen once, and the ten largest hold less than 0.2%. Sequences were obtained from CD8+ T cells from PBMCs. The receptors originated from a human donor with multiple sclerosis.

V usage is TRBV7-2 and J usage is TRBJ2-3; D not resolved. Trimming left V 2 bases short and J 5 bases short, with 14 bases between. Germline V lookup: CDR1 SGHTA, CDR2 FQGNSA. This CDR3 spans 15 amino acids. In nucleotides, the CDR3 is TGTGCCAGCAGCTTACAAATAATGACGGGAGATACGCAGTATTTT. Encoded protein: CASSLQIMTGDTQYF.

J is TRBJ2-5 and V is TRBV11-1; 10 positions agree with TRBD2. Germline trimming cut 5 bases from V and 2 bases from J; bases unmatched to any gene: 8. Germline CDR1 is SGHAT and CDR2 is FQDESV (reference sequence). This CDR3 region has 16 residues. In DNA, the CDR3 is TGTGCCAGCAGCCCAGGACTAGCGGACACACAAGAGACCCAGTACTTC. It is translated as CASSPGLADTQETQYF.

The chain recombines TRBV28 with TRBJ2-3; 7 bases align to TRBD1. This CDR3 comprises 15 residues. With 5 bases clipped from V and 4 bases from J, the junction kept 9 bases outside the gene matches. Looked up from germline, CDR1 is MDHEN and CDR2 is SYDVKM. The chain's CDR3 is CASSATGSGPDTQYF. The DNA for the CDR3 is TGTGCCAGCAGTGCGACAGGGAGTGGGCCAGATACGCAGTATTTT.

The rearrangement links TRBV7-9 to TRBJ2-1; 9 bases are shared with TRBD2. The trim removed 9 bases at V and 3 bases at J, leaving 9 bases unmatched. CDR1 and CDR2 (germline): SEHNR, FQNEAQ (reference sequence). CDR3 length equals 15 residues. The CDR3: CASHGTSLNYNEQFF. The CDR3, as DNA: TGTGCCAGTCATGGGACTAGCCTGAACTACAATGAGCAGTTCTTC.

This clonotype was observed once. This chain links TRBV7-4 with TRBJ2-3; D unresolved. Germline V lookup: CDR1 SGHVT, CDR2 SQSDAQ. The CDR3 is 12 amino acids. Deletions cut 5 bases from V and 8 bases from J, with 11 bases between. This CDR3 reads CASSPQNLTQYF. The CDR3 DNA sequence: TGTGCCAGCAGCCCACAGAATCTTACGCAGTATTTT.

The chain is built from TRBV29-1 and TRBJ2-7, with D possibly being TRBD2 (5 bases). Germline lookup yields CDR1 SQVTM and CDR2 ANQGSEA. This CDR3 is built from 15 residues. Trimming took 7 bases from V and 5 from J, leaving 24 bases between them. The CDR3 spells CSAAGVSDGVNEQYF. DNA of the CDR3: TGCAGCGCTGCCGGGGTTAGCGACGGAGTTAACGAGCAGTACTTC.

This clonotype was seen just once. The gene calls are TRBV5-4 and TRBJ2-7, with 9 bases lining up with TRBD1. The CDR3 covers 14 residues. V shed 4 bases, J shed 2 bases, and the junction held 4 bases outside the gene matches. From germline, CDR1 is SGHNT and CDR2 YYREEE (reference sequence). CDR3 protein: CASSVTGGAYEQYF. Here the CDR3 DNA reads TGTGCCAGCAGCGTGACAGGGGGAGCCTACGAGCAGTACTTC.

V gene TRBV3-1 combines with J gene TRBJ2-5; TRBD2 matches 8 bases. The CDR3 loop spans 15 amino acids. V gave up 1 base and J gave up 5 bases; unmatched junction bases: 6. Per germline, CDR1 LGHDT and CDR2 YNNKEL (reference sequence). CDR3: CASSQGTSPGETQYF. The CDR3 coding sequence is TGTGCCAGCAGCCAAGGGACTAGCCCGGGGGAGACCCAGTACTTC.

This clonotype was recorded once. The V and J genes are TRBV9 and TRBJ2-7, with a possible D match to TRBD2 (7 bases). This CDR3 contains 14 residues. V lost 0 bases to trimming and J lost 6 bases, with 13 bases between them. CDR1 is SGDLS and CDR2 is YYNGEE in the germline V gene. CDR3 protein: CASSVGLAGVEQYF. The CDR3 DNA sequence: TGTGCCAGCAGCGTAGGACTAGCAGGGGTCGAGCAGTACTTC.

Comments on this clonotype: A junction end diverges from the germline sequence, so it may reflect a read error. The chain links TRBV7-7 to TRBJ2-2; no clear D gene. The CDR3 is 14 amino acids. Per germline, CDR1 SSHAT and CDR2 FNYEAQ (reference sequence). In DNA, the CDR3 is TGTGCTAGCAGCTTAGCCTCCCACGGCGGGGAGCTGTTTTTT. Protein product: CASSLASHGGELFF.

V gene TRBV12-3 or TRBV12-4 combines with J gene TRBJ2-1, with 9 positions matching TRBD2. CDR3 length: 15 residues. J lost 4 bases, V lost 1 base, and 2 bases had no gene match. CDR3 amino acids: CASSLETSGYNEQFF. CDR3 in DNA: TGTGCCAGCAGTTTAGAGACTAGCGGTTACAATGAGCAGTTCTTC.

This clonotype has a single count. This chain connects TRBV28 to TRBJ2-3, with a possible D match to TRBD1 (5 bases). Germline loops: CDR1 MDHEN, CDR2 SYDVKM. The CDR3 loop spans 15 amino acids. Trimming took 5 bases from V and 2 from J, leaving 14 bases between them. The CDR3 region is CASSPRASFTDTQYF. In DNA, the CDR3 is TGTGCCAGCAGTCCCAGGGCGAGCTTCACAGATACGCAGTATTTT.

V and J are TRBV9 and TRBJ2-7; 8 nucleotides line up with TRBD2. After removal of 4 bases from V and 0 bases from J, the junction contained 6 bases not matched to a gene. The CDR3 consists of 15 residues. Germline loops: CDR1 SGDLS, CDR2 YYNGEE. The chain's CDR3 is CASSPGLVSSYEQYF. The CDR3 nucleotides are TGTGCCAGCAGCCCGGGACTAGTAAGCTCCTACGAGCAGTACTTC.